What follows are 24 T cell receptor beta chains derived from one specimen sequenced in a study of T-cell memory formation after mild COVID-19. TCRdb called the 5' RACE reads again in MiXCR, with one record for every CDR3 protein. This sample has approximately 400,000 distinct CDR3 sequences, with roughly 18% found just once. What was sequenced was PBMCs or a T cell subset sorted from them (not recorded which). The receptors derive from a man between 18 and 35 years old who had mild COVID-19 (a few samples of this study predate the infection). Cell type and time point are not known.

This chain links TRBV12-3 or TRBV12-4 with TRBJ1-5; TRBD1 aligns across 10 bases. J lost 4 bases, V lost 6 bases, and 6 bases had no gene match. This CDR3 region has 15 residues. The chain's CDR3 is CASRRTGGKNQPQHF. The CDR3 region has the DNA TGTGCCAGCAGACGGACAGGGGGTAAGAATCAGCCCCAGCATTTT.

In this sample, this clonotype turned up a few times. The chain joins TRBV4-1 to TRBJ2-1; perhaps D is TRBD1 or TRBD2 (6 bases each). Germline assignment: CDR1 MGHRA and CDR2 YSYEKL. With 8 bases removed from V and 8 bases from J, the gap between germline ends came to 16 bases. The CDR3 length is 13 residues. The CDR3 reads CASGRGGPDEQFF. The CDR3 DNA follows: TGCGCCAGCGGGAGAGGGGGGCCCGATGAGCAGTTCTTC.

The gene calls are TRBV12-3 or TRBV12-4 and TRBJ1-4; no firm D call. Trimming left V 1 base short and J 8 bases short, with 8 bases between. The CDR3 consists of 13 residues. In DNA, the CDR3 is TGTGCCAGCAGTTTAGTCCGGGGAGAAAAACTGTTTTTT. Encoded protein: CASSLVRGEKLFF.

CDR3: CASSDYGQGGPEYV. The CDR3 coding sequence is TGTGCCAGCAGTGACTATGGACAGGGCGGACCGGAGTACGTC. The rearrangement links TRBV6-1 to TRBJ2-7, with 8 bases matching TRBD1. Germline V gene sequence: CDR1 MNHNS, CDR2 SASEGT. This CDR3 region has 14 residues. Trimming at V came to 3 bases and at J to 11 bases, leaving 12 bases not matched to a gene.

This chain joins TRBV5-1 and TRBJ2-5; 12 bases line up with TRBD1. The CDR3 is 16 amino acids. The V and J ends lost 4 bases and 5 bases, in that order; junction bases with no gene match: 9. From germline, CDR1 is SGHRS and CDR2 YFSETQ. The CDR3: CASSTGQGAVGETQYF. The CDR3 region has the DNA TGCGCCAGCAGCACGGGACAGGGGGCCGTTGGGGAGACCCAGTACTTC.

Written as DNA, the CDR3 is TGTGCCAGCAGACGTCCGAACCCTATGGCTTTCTTT. As protein: CASRRPNPMAFF. V usage is TRBV12-3 or TRBV12-4 and J usage is TRBJ1-1; D gene uncertain. CDR3 length: 12 amino acids. Trimming removed 6 bases at V and 11 bases at J, with 16 bases between.

This chain joins TRBV3-1 and TRBJ2-1; D tentatively reads TRBD1 or TRBD2 (5 bases each). Looked up from germline, CDR1 is LGHDT and CDR2 is YNNKEL (reference sequence). CDR3 length: 15 amino acids. Trimming stripped 0 bases from V and 8 bases from J, with 14 bases between. The CDR3 is CASSQEGVNSHEQFF. CDR3 sequence (DNA): TGTGCCAGCAGCCAAGAGGGGGTCAACAGCCATGAGCAGTTCTTC.

This clonotype has only a few counts. The CDR3 is CASSQDWHEQFF. For the CDR3, the DNA is TGCGCCAGCAGCCAAGATTGGCATGAGCAGTTCTTC. V gene TRBV4-1 combines with J gene TRBJ2-1; unclear D gene. The germline V gene has CDR1 MGHRA and CDR2 YSYEKL. Trimming left V 0 bases short and J 8 bases short, with 5 bases between. This CDR3 contains 12 residues.

The chain combines TRBV24-1 with TRBJ2-3; the D call may be TRBD1 or TRBD2 (5 bases each). The germline V gene has CDR1 KGHDR and CDR2 SFDVKD. V was clipped by 3 bases and J by 5 bases, with 11 bases between them. The CDR3 covers 14 residues. CDR3 region: CATSDPGRGDTQYF. The CDR3 bases are TGTGCCACCAGTGATCCGGGACGGGGAGATACGCAGTATTTT.

The J gene is TRBJ1-2, the V gene TRBV6-5, with unresolved D. The ends were cut back, 2 bases at V and 3 bases at J, with 7 bases in the middle. The CDR3 loop spans 13 amino acids. Looked up from germline, CDR1 is MNHEY and CDR2 is SVGAGI. For the CDR3, the DNA is TGTGCCAGCAGTTACGGCGGCTACTATGGCTACACCTTC. Its protein product is CASSYGGYYGYTF.

The CDR3 loop is CASSQKAAGGHPDTQYF. The CDR3 DNA follows: TGTGCCAGCAGCCAAAAGGCGGCGGGGGGGCATCCAGATACGCAGTATTTT. The rearrangement joins TRBV7-3 to TRBJ2-3, with TRBD2 matching over 9 bases. J lost 4 bases, V lost 5 bases, and 13 bases had no gene match. CDR1 and CDR2 (germline): SGHTA, FQGTGA. CDR3 length equals 17 residues.

For this clonotype: It may be a read error: a sequence one base away is much more abundant. The chain uses TRBV12-3 or TRBV12-4 and TRBJ1-2; D is unclear. V was shortened by 8 bases and J by 1 base, with 11 bases between the two germline ends. The CDR3 is made up of 13 amino acids. The CDR3 loop is CASGISGNYGYTF. CDR3 nucleotide sequence: TGTGCCAGCGGAATAAGTGGTAACTATGGCTACACCTTC.

This clonotype was recorded a few times. One end of the junction is discordant with germline, which a read error may explain. This rearrangement joins TRBV11-2 to TRBJ1-1; D unresolved. The length of the CDR3 is 12 residues. The germline V gene encodes CDR1 SGHAT and CDR2 FQNNGV. DNA for the CDR3: TGTGCCAGCAGCTTAGAATATAGGCAGACCTGTTTT. Translating it yields CASSLEYRQTCF. Using reference TRBV11-2 and TRBJ1-1 for the parts outside the CDR3, the full variable domain is EAGVAQSPRYKIIEKRQSVAFWCNPISGHATLYWYQQILGQGPKLLIQFQNNGVVDDSQLPKDRFSAERLKGVDSTLKIQPAKLEDSAVYLCASSLEYRQTCFGQGTRLTVV.

This clonotype was seen a handful of times. The chain couples TRBV29-1 to TRBJ1-1; TRBD1 agrees at 9 bases. J gave up 1 base and V 7 bases, and 10 bases lay outside the gene matches. Germline CDR1 and CDR2: SQVTM and ANQGSEA. This CDR3 spans 15 amino acids. The CDR3 DNA reads TGCAGCGCAAGCCCCCGGACAGGGGAGAACACTGAAGCTTTCTTT. Residues: CSASPRTGENTEAFF.

This clonotype came up a few times. This sequence joins TRBV12-3 or TRBV12-4 and TRBJ2-7; 8 bases agree with TRBD2. The CDR3 runs to 14 residues. V lost 5 bases, J lost 4 bases, and 7 bases stayed unmatched. The CDR3 reads CASSLGSGAYEQYF. CDR3 DNA: TGTGCCAGCAGTCTCGGTAGCGGGGCGTACGAGCAGTACTTC.

This chain uses TRBV15 with TRBJ1-5, with D maybe TRBD1 (6 bases). This CDR3 region has 16 residues. The V end was cut by 1 base, the J end by 5 bases, with 15 bases between. Germline CDR1 is LNHNV and CDR2 is YYDKDF (reference sequence). The DNA for the CDR3 is TGTGCCACCAGCAGAGCTGCCCGACAGGATTATCAGCCCCAGCATTTT. Translated, it gives CATSRAARQDYQPQHF.

The CDR3 DNA sequence: TGCAGTGCTCCGAAAACAGGGGTCACTGAAGCTTTCTTT. Amino acids: CSAPKTGVTEAFF. The rearrangement uses TRBV20-1 and TRBJ1-1; 7 bases are shared with TRBD1. This CDR3 is 13 amino acids long. Germline V gives CDR1 DFQATT, CDR2 SNEGSKA (reference sequence). Trimming at V came to 5 bases and at J to 4 bases, leaving 7 bases not matched to a gene.

This clonotype was seen only a few times. This sequence joins TRBV7-9 and TRBJ2-5, with D possibly TRBD1 on 6 matching bases. Germline V gives CDR1 SEHNR, CDR2 FQNEAQ (reference sequence). V shed 6 bases and J shed 4 bases, with 18 bases lying between them. The CDR3 covers 15 residues. The CDR3 reads CASSRVVVGGETQYF. CDR3 DNA sequence: TGTGCCAGCAGTAGAGTCGTGGTAGGGGGAGAGACCCAGTACTTC. Combining the CDR3 with reference TRBV7-9 and TRBJ2-5 gives the whole variable domain DTGVSQNPRHKITKRGQNVTFRCDPISEHNRLYWYRQTLGQGPEFLTYFQNEAQLEKSRLLSDRFSAERPKGSFSTLEIQRTEQGDSAMYLCASSRVVVGGETQYFGPGTRLLVL.

This clonotype showed up just a few times. The chain combines TRBV6-2 or TRBV6-3 with TRBJ1-2; no clear D. CDR3 length: 11 residues. Germline values: CDR1 MNHEY, CDR2 SVGEGT. Trimming stripped 6 bases from V and 8 bases from J, with 10 bases between. CDR3 nucleotide sequence: TGTGCCAGCAGCTACCCCTGGGGCTACACCTTC. Translation: CASSYPWGYTF.

In DNA, the CDR3 is TGTGCCAGCGGACAGGGGGTCTACGAGCAGTACGTC. Residues: CASGQGVYEQYV. The chain uses TRBV5-5 and TRBJ2-7; 10 nucleotides line up with TRBD1. Germline trimming cut 7 bases from V and 3 bases from J; bases unmatched to any gene: 1. The CDR3 extends over 12 amino acids. Per germline, CDR1 SGHKS and CDR2 YYEKEE (reference sequence).

V usage is TRBV5-1 and J usage is TRBJ2-3; tentative D call: TRBD1 (5 bases). The germline gives CDR1 SGHRS, CDR2 YFSETQ. CDR3 length: 16 residues. Trimming left V 1 base short and J 4 bases short, with 16 bases between. The CDR3 bases are TGCGCCAGCAGCTTGCCGTGGGGCGGAGTAGCAGATACGCAGTATTTT. It encodes CASSLPWGGVADTQYF.

The chain couples TRBV4-2 to TRBJ1-1; no reliable D call. The CDR3 is 13 residues long. CDR1 and CDR2 from the germline V gene are LGHNA and YNFKEQ. The V gene lost 2 bases and the J gene lost 6 bases, with 10 bases spanning the gap. This CDR3 is CASSQLNYAEAFF. For the CDR3, the DNA is TGTGCCAGCAGCCAACTAAATTATGCTGAAGCTTTCTTT.

This clonotype was found a few times. This chain uses TRBV12-3 or TRBV12-4 with TRBJ2-3; a possible D gene is TRBD1 (6 bases). V was clipped by 6 bases and J by 4 bases, with 8 bases between them. CDR3 length equals 12 residues. The CDR3 spells CASSNRADTQYF. CDR3 bases: TGTGCCAGCAGCAACAGGGCAGATACGCAGTATTTT.

The chain carries TRBV6-5 and TRBJ1-1; 7 bases are a match to TRBD1. Germline V gene lookup returns CDR1 MNHEY and CDR2 SVGAGI. CDR3 length equals 17 residues. V lost 0 bases to trimming and J lost 1 base; unmatched junction nucleotides: 8. The CDR3 sequence: CASSYSVGQQTNTEAFF. In DNA form, the CDR3 reads TGTGCCAGCAGTTACTCGGTGGGACAGCAAACGAACACTGAAGCTTTCTTT.